Shown below are 10 T cell receptor beta chains from a single sample sequenced in a study of shared clonotypes between healthy human individuals. Data came from immunoSEQ multiplex PCR; TCRdb stores just in-frame clones and leaves some out. Of 640,000 or so clones listed, more than 70% are singletons. The sequenced sample consisted of memory CD4+ T cells sorted from blood. The subset denotes: CD45RA-negative fraction. The receptors originated from a woman younger than 45 in good health.

This clone was observed a single time. The V call is TRBV4-1, the J call TRBJ1-3; 8 nucleotides agree with TRBD1. Germline V gene lookup returns CDR1 MGHRA and CDR2 YSYEKL. V was pared by 3 bases and J by 1 base, with 5 bases of the junction left unmatched. This CDR3 is built from 16 residues. The CDR3 region has the DNA TGCGCCAGCAGCCAGACAGGGGCTACGTCTGGAAACACCATATATTTT. Translating gives CASSQTGATSGNTIYF.

The chain combines TRBV7-9 with TRBJ1-2, with D tentatively TRBD1 (6 bases). The CDR3 sequence is 13 residues long. Germline CDR1 and CDR2: SEHNR and FQNEAQ (reference sequence). Trimming removed 2 bases from V and 6 bases from J, with 10 bases in between. The CDR3 DNA reads as TGTGCCAGCAGCTTACAGGGGTACGATGGCTACACCTTC. It codes for CASSLQGYDGYTF.

The V gene is TRBV28, the J gene TRBJ1-1; D unresolved. Between the trimmed V and J ends, which lost 6 bases and 1 base, there was a span of 15 bases. This CDR3 is 15 amino acids long. Germline CDR1 MDHEN, CDR2 SYDVKM. The CDR3 region is CASRTAQTGNTEAFF. CDR3 bases: TGTGCCAGCAGAACCGCGCAGACTGGGAACACTGAAGCTTTCTTT.

V gene TRBV14 combines with J gene TRBJ2-7, with TRBD1 as a possible D gene (5 bases). The CDR3 consists of 15 residues. CDR1 and CDR2 (germline): SGHDN, FVKESK. Trimming cost V 3 bases and J 2 bases, with 14 bases left between them. The CDR3 loop reads CASSHLPQGAYEQYF. The CDR3 DNA reads TGTGCCAGCAGCCACCTCCCGCAGGGCGCCTACGAGCAGTACTTC.

The V and J genes are TRBV2 and TRBJ1-5; 7 bases map to TRBD1. CDR3 length: 16 amino acids. J lost 1 base, V lost 2 bases, and 5 bases had no gene match. Germline CDR1 reads SNHLY; CDR2 reads FYNNEI. CDR3 in amino acids: CASSETKGASNQPQHF. The CDR3 bases are TGTGCCAGCAGTGAAACGAAGGGGGCAAGCAATCAGCCCCAGCATTTT.

This chain connects TRBV5-4 to TRBJ2-4, with 8 bases lining up with TRBD1. The CDR3 covers 15 residues. Trimming at V came to 3 bases and at J to 1 base, leaving 3 bases not matched to a gene. The germline gives CDR1 SGHNT, CDR2 YYREEE (reference sequence). The DNA for the CDR3 is TGTGCCAGCAGCTCCAGGGGGCTTGCCAAAAACATTCAGTACTTC. Translated, it gives CASSSRGLAKNIQYF.

This sequence joins TRBV7-9 and TRBJ1-3, with TRBD1 as a possible D gene (6 bases). V lost 2 bases, J lost 3 bases, and 11 bases lay in between. In germline, CDR1 is SEHNR, CDR2 FQNEAQ (reference sequence). The CDR3 has 15 residues. Here the CDR3 DNA reads TGTGCCAGCAGCTTACAGGGGCAAGGTGGAAACACCATATATTTT. Its translation is CASSLQGQGGNTIYF.

The rearrangement joins TRBV4-1 to TRBJ2-2; 11 nucleotides agree with TRBD2. CDR1 MGHRA and CDR2 YSYEKL come from the germline V gene. V was clipped by 4 bases and J by 5 bases; unmatched bases: 18. CDR3 length: 20 amino acids. CDR3 bases: TGCGCCAGCAGCCCTCGACGCGACATTAGCGGGAGGGCCCGAACCGGGGAGCTGTTTTTT. This codes for CASSPRRDISGRARTGELFF.

The chain is built from TRBV19 and TRBJ2-7; TRBD1 agrees at 9 bases. The CDR3 contains 16 residues. V lost 5 bases to trimming and J lost 4 bases; unmatched junction nucleotides: 12. In germline, CDR1 is LNHDA, CDR2 SQIVND (reference sequence). This CDR3 is CASSDLSGTGTYEQYF. CDR3 coding DNA: TGTGCCAGTAGTGATCTATCCGGGACAGGGACTTACGAGCAGTACTTC.

J is TRBJ1-2 and V is TRBV5-1, with TRBD1 as a possible D gene (6 bases). V was pared by 4 bases and J by 4 bases, with 8 bases between. Germline V CDR1 and CDR2: SGHRS, YFSETQ. This CDR3 is 12 amino acids long. The CDR3: CASSPDSYGYTF. The CDR3 nucleotides read TGCGCCAGCAGCCCGGACAGCTATGGCTACACCTTC.